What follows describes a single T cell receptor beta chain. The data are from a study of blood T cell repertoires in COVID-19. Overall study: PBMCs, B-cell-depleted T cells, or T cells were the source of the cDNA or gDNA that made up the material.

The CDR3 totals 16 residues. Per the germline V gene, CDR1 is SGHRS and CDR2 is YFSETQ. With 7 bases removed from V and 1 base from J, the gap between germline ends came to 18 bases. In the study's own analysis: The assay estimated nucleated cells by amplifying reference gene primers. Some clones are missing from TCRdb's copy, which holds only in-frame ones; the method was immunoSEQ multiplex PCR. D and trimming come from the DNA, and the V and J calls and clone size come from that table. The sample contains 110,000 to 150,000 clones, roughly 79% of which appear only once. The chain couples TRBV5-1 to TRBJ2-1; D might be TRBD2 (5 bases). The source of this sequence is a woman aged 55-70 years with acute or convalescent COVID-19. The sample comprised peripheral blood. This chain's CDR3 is CASAVLGSLSYNEQFF. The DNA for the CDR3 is TGCGCCAGCGCCGTGTTGGGGAGTCTTTCCTACAATGAGCAGTTCTTC.